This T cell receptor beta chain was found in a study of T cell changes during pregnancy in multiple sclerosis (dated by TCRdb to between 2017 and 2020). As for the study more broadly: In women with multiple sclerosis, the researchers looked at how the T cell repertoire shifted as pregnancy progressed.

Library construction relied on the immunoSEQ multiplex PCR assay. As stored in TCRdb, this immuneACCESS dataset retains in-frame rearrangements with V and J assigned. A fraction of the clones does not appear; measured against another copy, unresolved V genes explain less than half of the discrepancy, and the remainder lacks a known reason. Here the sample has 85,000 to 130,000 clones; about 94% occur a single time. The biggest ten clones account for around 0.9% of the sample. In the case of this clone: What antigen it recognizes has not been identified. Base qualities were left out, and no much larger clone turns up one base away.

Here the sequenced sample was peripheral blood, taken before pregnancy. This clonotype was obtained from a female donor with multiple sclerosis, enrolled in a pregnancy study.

The sequence in DNA is TGTGCCAGCACCCCGAGCTACGGCACAGATACGCAGTATTTT. It specifies CASTPSYGTDTQYF. The V gene is TRBV6-1 and the J gene is TRBJ2-3, with no confidently assigned D gene. The junction carries 12 bases between V and J, which are trimmed by 7 bases and 1 base respectively. From the cysteine up to the phenylalanine, the CDR3 has a length of 14 residues. Of the read, only the CDR3 DNA is kept; its 42 bases are in frame from base 1. CDR1 MNHNS and CDR2 SASEGT are derived from the germline V gene.